The source of this T cell receptor (beta chain) is a study of identical twins. TCRdb called the 5' RACE reads again in MiXCR, with one record for every CDR3 protein. The repertoire has about 810,000 distinct CDR3 sequences, approximately 13% of them found once; the top ten carry around 1.5%. The germline gives CDR1 SEHNR, CDR2 FQNEAQ (reference sequence). V was clipped by 3 bases and J by 3 bases; unmatched bases: 5. CDR3 size: 16 residues. On this clonotype: What it binds is not known.

General study results and limits: Abundant beta clonotypes from cord blood bore fewer insertions; memory repertoires lacked this pattern.

The sample was also linked to a second study, of yellow fever vaccine responses in identical twins.

The V gene is TRBV7-9, the J gene TRBJ2-1, with TRBD1 identical over 10 bases. Sequencing input: PBMCs. This clonotype was obtained from a woman between 18 and 29 years old in good health. Written as DNA, the CDR3 is TGTGCCAGCAGCTTGGGGACAGGGGATTTCTACAATGAGCAGTTCTTC. It encodes CASSLGTGDFYNEQFF.